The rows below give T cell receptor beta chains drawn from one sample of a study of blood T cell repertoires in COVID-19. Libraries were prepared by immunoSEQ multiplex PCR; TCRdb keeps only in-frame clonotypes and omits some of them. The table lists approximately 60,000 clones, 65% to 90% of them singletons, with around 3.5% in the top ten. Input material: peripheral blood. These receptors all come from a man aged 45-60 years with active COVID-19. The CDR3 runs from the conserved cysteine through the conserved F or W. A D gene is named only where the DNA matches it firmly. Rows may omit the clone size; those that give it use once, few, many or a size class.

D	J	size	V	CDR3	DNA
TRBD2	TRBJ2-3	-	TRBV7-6	CASSLTQRGYALTDTQYF	TGTGCCAGCAGCTTGACCCAGCGGGGGTACGCCCTCACAGATACGCAGTATTTT
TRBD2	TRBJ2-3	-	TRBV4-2	CASSKLTSGSPDTQYF	TGTGCCAGCAGCAAACTGACTAGCGGGTCGCCAGATACGCAGTATTTT
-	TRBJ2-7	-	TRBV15	CATSRGQVSYEQYF	TGTGCCACCAGCAGAGGACAGGTCTCCTACGAGCAGTACTTC
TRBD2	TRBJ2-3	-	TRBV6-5	CASKLGGGIDTQYF	TGTGCCAGCAAGCTGGGCGGGGGGATAGATACGCAGTATTTT
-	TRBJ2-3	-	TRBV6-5	CASSYGSTDTQYF	TGTGCCAGCAGTTACGGCAGCACAGATACGCAGTATTTT
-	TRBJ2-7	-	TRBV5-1	CASSLGGKDYEQYF	TGCGCCAGCAGCTTGGGAGGGAAGGACTACGAGCAGTACTTC
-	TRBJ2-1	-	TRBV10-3	CAISDPRESYNEQFF	TGTGCCATCAGTGACCCCCGGGAGTCCTACAATGAGCAGTTCTTC
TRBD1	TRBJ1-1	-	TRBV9	CASSVVTGGNTEAFF	TGTGCCAGCAGCGTAGTAACAGGGGGGAACACTGAAGCTTTCTTT
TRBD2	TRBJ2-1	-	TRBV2	CATHTSGSYNEQFF	TGTGCCACACACACTAGCGGGAGTTACAATGAGCAGTTCTTC
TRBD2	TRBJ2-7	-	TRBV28	CAISGLENYEQYF	TGTGCAATCTCGGGACTAGAGAACTACGAGCAGTACTTC
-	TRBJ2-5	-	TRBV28	CASSLPTVQETQYF	TGTGCCAGCAGTTTACCGACAGTCCAAGAGACCCAGTACTTC
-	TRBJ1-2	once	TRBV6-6	CASSNEQGLVGGYTF	TGTGCCAGCAGTAACGAACAGGGACTAGTTGGGGGCTACACCTTC
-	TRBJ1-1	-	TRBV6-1	CASSEAVVNTEAFF	TGTGCCAGCAGTGAAGCAGTAGTGAACACTGAAGCTTTCTTT
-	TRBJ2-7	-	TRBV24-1	CATSDSPGYEQYF	TGTGCCACCAGTGATTCCCCGGGATACGAGCAGTACTTC
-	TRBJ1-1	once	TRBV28	CASSIRGNQAFF	TGTGCCAGCAGTATTCGGGGAAATCAAGCTTTCTTT
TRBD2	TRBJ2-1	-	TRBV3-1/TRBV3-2	CASSQDGAGGGDEQFF	TGTGCCAGCAGCCAAGACGGCGCGGGAGGGGGCGATGAGCAGTTCTTC
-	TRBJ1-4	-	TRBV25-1	CASGALQANEKLFF	TGTGCCAGCGGGGCCCTCCAGGCCAATGAAAAACTGTTTTTT
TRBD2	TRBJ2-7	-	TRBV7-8	CASSLPGTSEVNEQYF	TGTGCCAGCAGCCTCCCGGGGACTAGCGAAGTTAACGAGCAGTACTTC
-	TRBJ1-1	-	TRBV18	CASSLRQQEFMNTEAFF	TGTGCCAGCTCTCTTAGGCAACAGGAATTCATGAACACTGAAGCTTTCTTT
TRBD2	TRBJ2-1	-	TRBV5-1	CASSLALAGGPSEQFF	TGCGCCAGCAGCTTGGCTCTAGCGGGAGGGCCAAGTGAGCAGTTCTTC
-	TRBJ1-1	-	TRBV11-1	CASSRDRLIPEAFF	TGTGCCAGCAGCCGAGACAGGTTGATACCTGAAGCTTTCTTT
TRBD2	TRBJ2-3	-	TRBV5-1	CASRLSGGVSTDTQYF	TGCGCCAGCAGACTTAGCGGGGGAGTTAGCACAGATACGCAGTATTTT
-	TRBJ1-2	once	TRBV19	CASSPHESRGYTF	TGTGCCAGTAGTCCCCATGAGAGCCGGGGCTACACCTTC
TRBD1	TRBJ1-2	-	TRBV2	CASSERQGTKGYTF	TGTGCCAGCAGTGAGCGACAGGGGACTAAAGGCTACACCTTC
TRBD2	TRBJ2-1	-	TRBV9	CASSLGTSGYSYNEQFF	TGTGCCAGCAGCCTGGGGACTAGCGGATACTCCTACAATGAGCAGTTCTTC
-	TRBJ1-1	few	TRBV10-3	CAISADTSSTEAFF	TGTGCCATCAGTGCTGACACCTCATCCACTGAAGCTTTCTTT
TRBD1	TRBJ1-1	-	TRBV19	CASSIRGQGNTEAFF	TGTGCCAGTAGTATTCGGGGACAGGGGAACACTGAAGCTTTCTTT
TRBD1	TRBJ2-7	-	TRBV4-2	CASSREGTGGHEQYF	TGTGCCAGCAGCCGAGAGGGGACAGGGGGCCACGAGCAGTACTTC
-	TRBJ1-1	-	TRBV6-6	CASRTNMNTEAFF	TGTGCCAGCCGGACAAACATGAACACTGAAGCTTTCTTT
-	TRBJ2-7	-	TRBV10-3	CATEPDSSYEQYF	TGTGCCACCGAACCCGACTCTTCCTACGAGCAGTACTTC
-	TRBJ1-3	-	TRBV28	CASISQGPSGNTIYF	TGTGCCAGCATTTCACAGGGCCCCTCTGGAAACACCATATATTTT
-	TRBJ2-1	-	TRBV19	CASSIGAGRTYNEQFF	TGTGCCAGTAGTATAGGGGCGGGTCGGACCTACAATGAGCAGTTCTTC
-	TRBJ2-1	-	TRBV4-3	CASSQGVARTEQFF	TGCGCCAGCAGCCAAGGGGTAGCGAGGACTGAGCAGTTCTTC
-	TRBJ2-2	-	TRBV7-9	CASSTTSPAGELFF	TGTGCCAGCAGCACCACTAGTCCGGCCGGGGAGCTGTTTTTT
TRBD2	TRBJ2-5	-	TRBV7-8	CASSFRDYRETQYF	TGTGCCAGCAGCTTCCGGGACTATCGTGAGACCCAGTACTTC
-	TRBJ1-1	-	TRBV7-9	CASSRPGHMNTEAFF	TGTGCCAGCAGCCGACCGGGACATATGAACACTGAAGCTTTCTTT
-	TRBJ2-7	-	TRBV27	CASSRAGAYEQYF	TGTGCCAGCAGTCGTGCGGGGGCTTACGAGCAGTACTTC
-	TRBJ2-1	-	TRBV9	CASSGWDINNEQFF	TGTGCCAGCAGCGGATGGGACATTAACAATGAGCAGTTCTTC
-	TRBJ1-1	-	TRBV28	CARGASFSLGAEAFF	TGTGCCAGGGGCGCCTCTTTTTCCCTCGGCGCTGAAGCTTTCTTT
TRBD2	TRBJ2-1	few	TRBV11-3	CASSFAGVSNEQFF	TGTGCCAGCAGCTTTGCGGGAGTGAGCAATGAGCAGTTCTTC
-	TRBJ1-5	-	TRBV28	CASRFPGGGGQPQHF	TGTGCCAGCAGGTTCCCGGGGGGCGGGGGTCAGCCCCAGCATTTT
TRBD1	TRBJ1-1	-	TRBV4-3	CASSTETGVSEAFF	TGCGCCAGCAGCACCGAGACAGGGGTGAGTGAAGCTTTCTTT
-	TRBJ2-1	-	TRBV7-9	CASSLVRGSYNEQFF	TGTGCCAGCAGCTTAGTCAGGGGATCCTACAATGAGCAGTTCTTC
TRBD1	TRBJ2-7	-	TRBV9	CASSARDREYEQYF	TGTGCCAGCAGCGCCCGGGACAGGGAATACGAGCAGTACTTC
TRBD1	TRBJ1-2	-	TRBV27	CASSSTWDSGNYGYTF	TGTGCCAGCAGTTCCACATGGGACAGTGGAAACTATGGCTACACCTTC
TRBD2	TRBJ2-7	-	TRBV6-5	CASSPGGGYEQYF	TGTGCCAGCAGTCCGGGGGGAGGTTACGAGCAGTACTTC
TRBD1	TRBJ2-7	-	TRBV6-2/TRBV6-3	CASSYGSTGGSYEQYF	TGTGCCAGCAGTTACGGGTCGACAGGGGGCTCCTACGAGCAGTACTTC
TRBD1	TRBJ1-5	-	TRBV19	CASEDTGAKAQPQHF	TGTGCCAGTGAGGATACAGGGGCGAAGGCTCAGCCCCAGCATTTT
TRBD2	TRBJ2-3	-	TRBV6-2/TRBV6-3	CASSSGLATDTQYF	TGTGCCAGCAGCTCCGGACTAGCTACAGATACGCAGTATTTT
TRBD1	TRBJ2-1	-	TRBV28	CASSPSRDSVSYNEQFF	TGTGCCAGCAGCCCTTCCCGGGACAGCGTCTCCTACAATGAGCAGTTCTTC
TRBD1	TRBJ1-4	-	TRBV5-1	CASSSGTGGPNEKLFF	TGCGCCAGCAGCTCAGGGACAGGGGGACCTAATGAAAAACTGTTTTTT
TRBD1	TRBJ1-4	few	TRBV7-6	CASKWTGGDEKLFF	TGTGCCAGCAAATGGACAGGGGGAGATGAAAAACTGTTTTTT
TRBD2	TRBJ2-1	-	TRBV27	CASSPLIAGTYNEQFF	TGTGCCAGCAGTCCGCTCATAGCGGGGACCTACAATGAGCAGTTCTTC